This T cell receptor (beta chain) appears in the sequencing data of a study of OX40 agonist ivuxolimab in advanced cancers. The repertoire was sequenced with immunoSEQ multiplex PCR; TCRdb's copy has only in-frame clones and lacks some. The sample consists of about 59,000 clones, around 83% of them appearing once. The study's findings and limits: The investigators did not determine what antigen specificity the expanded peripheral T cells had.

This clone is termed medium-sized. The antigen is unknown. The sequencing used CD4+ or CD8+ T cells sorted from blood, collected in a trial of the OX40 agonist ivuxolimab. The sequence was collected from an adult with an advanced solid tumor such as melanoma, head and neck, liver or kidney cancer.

The CDR3 reads CASSELGSKAFF. CDR3 nucleotides: TGTGCCAGCAGTGAATTGGGCTCCAAAGCTTTCTTT. V usage is TRBV6-1 and J usage is TRBJ1-1; no definite D call. The CDR3 is 12 residues long. Trimming removed 2 bases from V and 9 bases from J, with 10 bases in between. Germline V gene lookup returns CDR1 MNHNS and CDR2 SASEGT.